The present TCR beta chain was sequenced within a study of T cells in localized non-small cell lung cancer. Broader study findings: Median detection of top 100 tumor clones in adjacent lung was approximately 50 clones. Since sequencing was restricted to only one region of the tumor, intratumor heterogeneity remains a possibility. Maximal T cell clonality occurred in uninvolved adjacent lung, with tumor ranking below it.

The CDR3 is 14 residues long. Germline loops: CDR1 SNHLY, CDR2 FYNNEI. V gave up 8 bases and J gave up 4 bases; unmatched junction bases: 7. Points on this clone: Its specificity is not known.

The method was immunoSEQ multiplex PCR; TCRdb's version includes in-frame clones alone and lacks a portion of them. The repertoire consists of tens of thousands of clones, with approximately 90% occurring once and the leading ten covering more than 20%. The sample consisted of peripheral blood, taken before any cancer treatment. The V gene is TRBV2, the J gene TRBJ2-2; 7 bases fit TRBD1. The sequence derives from a woman aged 40-70 years with stage I squamous cell lung carcinoma. CDR3 amino acids: CASLLDRSTGELFF. The CDR3 DNA reads TGTGCCAGCTTGTTGGACAGGAGCACCGGGGAGCTGTTTTTT.